This T cell receptor (beta chain) was obtained from a study of molecular identifiers for immune sequencing clone quantification. Notes on the study in general: Jurkat TCR RNA spiked in from one cell reportedly remained identifiable amid roughly 910,000 naive cells. Clones above 20 RNA copies contained over 98% of effector molecules and under 1% of naive molecules.

MiXCR was run by TCRdb on the PCR reads, yielding one entry per CDR3 protein. The sample yields more than 550,000 distinct CDR3 sequences, 25% seen once. This clonotype showed up just a few times. The target antigen is unknown. This CDR3 is built from 13 residues. V was shortened by 2 bases and J by 6 bases, with 9 bases between the two germline ends. Germline V lookup: CDR1 LNHDA, CDR2 SQIVND (reference sequence). A CD8+CD4-CCR7+CD45RA+ gate was used to sort naive CD8 T cells. This sequence joins TRBV19 and TRBJ2-3; perhaps TRBD1 as D (5 bases). The sequence came from a human donor in good health. Some libraries in this study had Jurkat cell RNA spiked in. Sequences were obtained from naive CD8+ T cells from blood, with Jurkat cell RNA spiked in. The subset denotes: FACS-sorted CD8+CD4-CCR7+CD45RA+ naive T cells. CDR3 in amino acids: CASSITPGDTQYF. The CDR3 bases are TGTGCCAGTAGTATAACCCCAGGGGATACGCAGTATTTT.